The T cell receptor (beta chain) described here comes from a study of regulatory T cells in long-lasting Graves disease. V was clipped by 1 base and J by 5 bases, with 6 bases between them. There are 12 residues in the CDR3. CDR1 and CDR2 (germline): MGHRA, YSYEKL. Specified time point: newly diagnosed GD, antithyroid drugs for less than 3 months. Scientists built the TCR library using RNA that was extracted from PBMCs. Researchers made TCR beta libraries by using iRepertoire HTBI primers and running Arm-PCR on CDR3 regions. TCRdb processed the multiplex PCR reads anew with MiXCR; each CDR3 protein has one entry. This repertoire shows a few hundred thousand distinct CDR3 sequences, around 15% found once; its top ten account for about 25%. These same data were also listed under a study on T cells in Graves' hyperthyroidism and ophthalmopathy.

This material consisted of peripheral blood mononuclear cells (PBMCs), taken at new diagnosis, from a patient treated with antithyroid drugs. The gene calls are TRBV4-1 and TRBJ2-7; the D is unclear. This TCR derives from a woman aged 18 to 35 with Graves disease. CDR3 DNA sequence: TGCGCCAGCAGCCAAGGGCTCCACGAGCAGTACTTC. Translating it yields CASSQGLHEQYF.